The 17 T cell receptor beta chains listed next were all sequenced from one sample in a study of blood T cell repertoires in COVID-19. Repertoires were generated with immunoSEQ multiplex PCR, while TCRdb's copy carries only in-frame clones and drops some. The data contain 650,000 to 800,000 clones, 90% of them singletons. The sample consisted of peripheral blood. The receptors were sampled from a woman aged 18-29 years with acute or convalescent COVID-19.

The chain links TRBV4-1 to TRBJ1-5; D possibly corresponds to TRBD1 (6 bases). This CDR3 is 15 amino acids long. Germline-derived CDR1 and CDR2 are MGHRA and YSYEKL. The V end was cut by 1 base, the J end by 2 bases, with 9 bases between. In DNA, the CDR3 is TGCGCCAGCAGCCAAGCACAGGGTGGCAATCAGCCCCAGCATTTT. Protein sequence: CASSQAQGGNQPQHF.

The chain recombines TRBV7-2 with TRBJ1-3; the match to TRBD1 covers 11 bases. There are 16 residues in the CDR3. The germline V gene encodes CDR1 SGHTA and CDR2 FQGNSA. The ends lost 5 bases at V and 4 bases at J; junction bases unmatched: 7. The CDR3 DNA follows: TGTGCCAGCAGCCGCCGGGACAGGGGGAGAGGAAACACCATATATTTT. This encodes CASSRRDRGRGNTIYF. Supplemented by reference TRBV7-2 and TRBJ1-3, the full variable domain reads GAGVSQSPSNKVTEKGKDVELRCDPISGHTALYWYRQSLGQGLEFLIYFQGNSAPDKSGLPSDRFSAERTGGSVSTLTIQRTQQEDSAVYLCASSRRDRGRGNTIYFGEGSWLTVV.

The chain uses TRBV5-6 and TRBJ1-2, with D maybe TRBD1 (5 bases). CDR1 and CDR2 (germline): SGHDT, YYEEEE. V dropped 4 bases and J dropped 5 bases, with 21 bases sitting between them. The CDR3 totals 16 residues. CDR3 protein: CASSPIWGGVKYGYTF. CDR3 sequence (DNA): TGTGCCAGCAGCCCAATATGGGGGGGAGTTAAGTATGGCTACACCTTC.

The V gene is TRBV9, the J gene TRBJ1-2; 9 bases line up with TRBD1. Germline CDR1 is SGDLS and CDR2 is YYNGEE. The CDR3 runs 18 residues. Unmatched junction bases numbered 9, after V lost 0 bases and J lost 0 bases. Here the CDR3 DNA reads TGTGCCAGCAGCGTAGGGGGACAGGGATTGAATCCTAACTATGGCTACACCTTC. Protein product: CASSVGGQGLNPNYGYTF.

This clone was found once. V is TRBV7-3 and J is TRBJ2-2; no firm D call. In germline, CDR1 is SGHTA, CDR2 FQGTGA. The CDR3 runs 13 residues. The ends were cut back, 5 bases at V and 2 bases at J, with 6 bases in the middle. CDR3 region: CASSVSNTGELFF. CDR3 bases: TGTGCCAGCAGCGTATCTAACACCGGGGAGCTGTTTTTT. Based on the CDR3 plus reference TRBV7-3 and TRBJ2-2, the full variable domain is GAGVSQTPSNKVTEKGKYVELRCDPISGHTALYWYRQSLGQGPEFLIYFQGTGAADDSGLPNDRFFAVRPEGSVSTLKIQRTERGDSAVYLCASSVSNTGELFFGEGSRLTVL.

This chain joins TRBV7-7 and TRBJ1-6; TRBD1 agrees at 8 bases. Trimming removed 3 bases from V and 13 bases from J; junction bases left unmatched: 11. Per the germline V gene, CDR1 is SSHAT and CDR2 is FNYEAQ (reference sequence). The CDR3 totals 15 residues. The CDR3 DNA is TGTGCCAGCAGCTTCTCCGGGACAGGACCATTTCCCCTCCACTTT. It is translated as CASSFSGTGPFPLHF.

V gene TRBV30 combines with J gene TRBJ1-2; 7 bases agree with TRBD1. CDR3 length: 11 amino acids. CDR1 GTSNPN and CDR2 SVGIG come from the germline V gene (reference sequence). V was clipped by 0 bases and J by 14 bases; unmatched bases: 6. CDR3: CAWSVVTGLTF. CDR3 nucleotides: TGTGCCTGGAGTGTAGTGACAGGGTTGACCTTC.

The rearrangement links TRBV5-4 to TRBJ2-5, with D perhaps matching TRBD1 (6 bases). V lost 2 bases, J lost 5 bases, and 19 bases lay in between. The germline V gene encodes CDR1 SGHNT and CDR2 YYREEE (reference sequence). The CDR3 spans 16 residues. The CDR3 protein is CASSLQGVGLGETQYF. CDR3 in DNA: TGTGCCAGCAGCTTACAGGGAGTTGGGCTGGGGGAGACCCAGTACTTC.

This chain joins TRBV12-3 or TRBV12-4 and TRBJ2-7, with 7 bases identical to TRBD2. The CDR3 is made up of 13 amino acids. The junction had 5 bases not matched to a gene; V was cut back by 6 bases and J by 3 bases. CDR3 in DNA: TGTGCCAGCAGCCTGGGGGGGGTCTACGAGCAGTACTTC. Translating gives CASSLGGVYEQYF.

V gene TRBV11-2 combines with J gene TRBJ1-1, with TRBD1 matching over 7 bases. Germline V CDR1 and CDR2: SGHAT, FQNNGV. Trimming cost V 4 bases and J 5 bases; bases outside gene matches: 10. The CDR3 runs to 15 residues. This chain's CDR3 is CASSSQGLSGTEAFF. The DNA for the CDR3 is TGTGCCAGCAGCTCACAGGGGTTAAGTGGAACTGAAGCTTTCTTT.

The V and J genes are TRBV5-4 and TRBJ2-3; the match to TRBD2 covers 13 bases. J lost 8 bases, V lost 4 bases, and 7 bases had no gene match. The CDR3 totals 15 residues. Germline V gene sequence: CDR1 SGHNT, CDR2 YYREEE (reference sequence). Here the CDR3 DNA reads TGTGCCAGCAGCGATACTAGCGGGGGGGCCCGTACGCAGTATTTT. Encoded protein: CASSDTSGGARTQYF.

The gene calls are TRBV6-5 and TRBJ1-1; D gene unclear. V lost 6 bases and J 0 bases, leaving 14 bases between the germline ends. This CDR3 has 15 amino acids. CDR1 is MNHEY, CDR2 SVGAGI, per germline. CDR3: CASSRGPGMNTEAFF. The CDR3 DNA reads TGTGCCAGCAGCCGTGGGCCAGGTATGAACACTGAAGCTTTCTTT.

V usage is TRBV5-1 and J usage is TRBJ2-3; possibly TRBD1 for D (6 bases). Germline V gives CDR1 SGHRS, CDR2 YFSETQ. This CDR3 has 12 residues. The ends were cut back, 3 bases at V and 8 bases at J, with 10 bases in the middle. CDR3 residues: CASSSDRGTQYF. CDR3 bases: TGCGCCAGCAGCTCGGACAGAGGTACGCAGTATTTT.

The chain is built from TRBV5-4 and TRBJ1-2, with 10 bases identical to TRBD1. The V gene's germline CDR1 is SGHNT and CDR2 YYREEE (reference sequence). The CDR3 has 14 residues. V lost 10 bases to trimming and J lost 8 bases; unmatched junction nucleotides: 14. DNA of the CDR3: TGTGCCGTCCCACGGGGACAGGGGTTTGGGGGCTACACCTTC. This translates into CAVPRGQGFGGYTF.

The J gene is TRBJ2-1, the V gene TRBV19; D possibly corresponds to TRBD2 (7 bases). V was pared by 6 bases and J by 0 bases, with 12 bases between. This CDR3 spans 15 amino acids. CDR1 is LNHDA, CDR2 SQIVND, per germline (reference sequence). The CDR3 DNA reads TGTGCCAGTAGGGTGGGGGGGCGCTCCTACAATGAGCAGTTCTTC. This codes for CASRVGGRSYNEQFF.

The chain combines TRBV28 with TRBJ1-1; D gene uncertain. Germline V lookup: CDR1 MDHEN, CDR2 SYDVKM. The CDR3 extends over 16 amino acids. Trimming pared 1 base from V and 5 bases from J, leaving 17 bases between. Here the CDR3 DNA reads TGTGCCAGCAGTTTATTAGAAATCCCCGGGGATACTGAAGCTTTCTTT. Translated, it gives CASSLLEIPGDTEAFF.

This clone was observed a single time. V gene TRBV5-6 combines with J gene TRBJ1-4, with TRBD1 matching 8 bases. Germline V CDR1 and CDR2: SGHDT, YYEEEE. This CDR3 comprises 18 residues. V was clipped by 4 bases and J by 0 bases; unmatched bases: 11. CDR3 DNA: TGTGCCAGCAGCGTTGGACAGGGAGAAACGGCAACTAATGAAAAACTGTTTTTT. This gives the protein CASSVGQGETATNEKLFF. The variable domain in full, completed from reference TRBV5-6 and TRBJ1-4, reads DAGVTQSPTHLIKTRGQQVTLRCSPKSGHDTVSWYQQALGQGPQFIFQYYEEEERQRGNFPDRFSGHQFPNYSSELNVNALLLGDSALYLCASSVGQGETATNEKLFFGSGTQLSVL.